The 30 T cell receptor beta chains below come from one sample, sequenced in a study of CD8 T cells in ankylosing spondylitis. TCRdb reprocessed the 5' RACE reads via MiXCR and lists one record per CDR3 protein. The sample shows tens of thousands of distinct CDR3 sequences, under 3% of them seen only once. Sequencing input: blood, either unsorted or a sorted T cell fraction (not recorded which). The receptors come from a female donor with ankylosing spondylitis or in good health (not recorded which).

This clonotype was picked up many times. This CDR3 is CASSVGMGTQGDEQYF. The CDR3 coding sequence is TGTGCCAGCAGCGTAGGAATGGGGACTCAGGGGGACGAGCAGTACTTC. The chain has TRBV9 and TRBJ2-7; D is perhaps TRBD1 (7 bases). Deletions cut 0 bases from V and 5 bases from J, with 18 bases between. CDR1 and CDR2 (germline): SGDLS, YYNGEE. The CDR3 length is 16 residues.

This clonotype was seen ten or more times. The V and J genes are TRBV9 and TRBJ1-5, with D possibly TRBD1 on 5 matching bases. The V end lost 0 bases, the J end lost 6 bases, and 13 bases lay between the germline ends. This CDR3 comprises 15 residues. Germline V gene sequence: CDR1 SGDLS, CDR2 YYNGEE. CDR3 DNA sequence: TGTGCCAGCAGCGTAGGGATGGGGGGAGGTCAGCCCCAGCATTTT. As protein: CASSVGMGGGQPQHF.

In its sample, this clonotype is medium-sized. The chain recombines TRBV9 with TRBJ2-2; the match to TRBD1 covers 8 bases. The CDR3 extends over 15 amino acids. The germline CDR1 and CDR2 sequences are SGDLS and YYNGEE. Unmatched junction bases numbered 8, after V lost 6 bases and J lost 4 bases. CDR3 loop: CASNPDRAGTGELFF. The CDR3, as DNA: TGTGCCAGCAACCCGGACAGGGCGGGCACCGGGGAGCTGTTTTTT.

The table lists this clonotype with many counts. This chain uses TRBV9 with TRBJ1-4; weak D call: TRBD1 (5 bases). This CDR3 has 21 amino acids. Trimming shortened V by 0 bases and J by 0 bases, and 24 bases separated the two germline ends. Per the germline V gene, CDR1 is SGDLS and CDR2 is YYNGEE. CDR3 sequence: CASSVEGSRGYEGATNEKLFF. The CDR3 DNA follows: TGTGCCAGCAGCGTAGAGGGGTCGAGAGGGTACGAAGGGGCAACTAATGAAAAACTGTTTTTT.

This clonotype was observed at least ten times. The chain carries TRBV9 and TRBJ2-7; 10 bases agree with TRBD1. The CDR3 is 14 residues long. Per the germline V gene, CDR1 is SGDLS and CDR2 is YYNGEE. V lost 5 bases and J lost 7; bases outside the gene matches: 9. The CDR3 DNA sequence: TGTGCCAGCAGTCCGGGACAGGGGTTAGGGGAGCAGTACTTC. Translated, it gives CASSPGQGLGEQYF.

This clonotype was seen many times. The chain is built from TRBV9 and TRBJ2-7; the D is unclear. The CDR3 has 11 residues. Trimming left V 3 bases short and J 4 bases short, with 5 bases between. The germline CDR1 and CDR2 sequences are SGDLS and YYNGEE. The CDR3: CASSAGYEQYF. The CDR3 DNA reads as TGTGCCAGCAGCGCCGGGTACGAGCAGTACTTC.

This clonotype was found many times. The chain recombines TRBV9 with TRBJ1-2; TRBD1 aligns across 8 bases. With V trimmed by 3 bases and J by 3 bases, 7 bases remained unmatched. The germline V gene encodes CDR1 SGDLS and CDR2 YYNGEE. The CDR3 sequence is 15 residues long. CDR3 protein: CASSARQGTDYGYTF. The CDR3 nucleotides are TGTGCCAGCAGCGCCCGACAGGGGACGGACTATGGCTACACCTTC.

This clonotype was recorded at least ten times. CDR3 nucleotides: TGTGCCAGCAGCCTCGGACTAGCTGAGACCTACGAGCAGTACTTC. Translating gives CASSLGLAETYEQYF. The chain combines TRBV9 with TRBJ2-7; 8 nucleotides agree with TRBD2. V lost 4 bases, J lost 2 bases, and 8 bases stayed unmatched. CDR1 is SGDLS and CDR2 is YYNGEE in the germline V gene. This CDR3 has 15 residues.

This clonotype was seen repeatedly, ten times or more. The chain combines TRBV9 with TRBJ1-2; TRBD1 matches at 7 bases. Germline values: CDR1 SGDLS, CDR2 YYNGEE. Trimming removed 4 bases from V and 7 bases from J; junction bases left unmatched: 7. This CDR3 comprises 13 residues. The CDR3 reads CASSLTGWFGYTF. For the CDR3, the DNA is TGTGCCAGCAGCTTGACAGGGTGGTTTGGCTACACCTTC.

This rearrangement joins TRBV9 to TRBJ2-7, with D possibly matching TRBD2 (7 bases). Trimming removed 0 bases from V and 1 base from J, with 14 bases in between. The CDR3 contains 16 residues. In germline, CDR1 is SGDLS, CDR2 YYNGEE. The CDR3, as DNA: TGTGCCAGCAGCGTAGCTGCGGGGGCCCTATCCTACGAGCAGTACTTC. It translates to CASSVAAGALSYEQYF.

This clonotype has ten or more counts. The chain recombines TRBV9 with TRBJ2-5, with TRBD2 identical over 7 bases. V dropped 4 bases and J dropped 5; count of bases not matched to a gene: 11. CDR3 size: 15 residues. Germline assignment: CDR1 SGDLS and CDR2 YYNGEE. CDR3: CASSRGERGWETQYF. The CDR3 DNA sequence: TGTGCCAGCAGCCGAGGAGAGCGGGGTTGGGAGACCCAGTACTTC. Full variable domain (missing parts from reference TRBV9 and TRBJ2-5): DSGVTQTPKHLITATGQRVTLRCSPRSGDLSVYWYQQSLDQGLQFLIQYYNGEERAKGNILERFSAQQFPDLHSELNLSSLELGDSALYFCASSRGERGWETQYFGPGTRLLVL.

Sample share makes this clonotype medium-sized (0.01 to 0.1%). The CDR3 sequence is CASSVAPSGSSYEQYF. CDR3 bases: TGTGCCAGCAGCGTAGCACCTAGCGGTTCCTCCTACGAGCAGTACTTC. This chain links TRBV9 with TRBJ2-7; 7 nucleotides agree with TRBD2. V gave up 0 bases and J gave up 0 bases; unmatched junction bases: 6. Per the germline V gene, CDR1 is SGDLS and CDR2 is YYNGEE. This CDR3 comprises 16 residues.

This clonotype showed up many times. The V call is TRBV9, the J call TRBJ1-1; D gene ambiguous. The germline CDR1 and CDR2 sequences are SGDLS and YYNGEE. The CDR3 length is 14 residues. The V and J ends lost 0 bases and 0 bases respectively, with 6 bases between them. The DNA of the CDR3 is TGTGCCAGCAGCGTAGATGCGGTGAACACTGAAGCTTTCTTT. Protein product: CASSVDAVNTEAFF.

This clonotype was observed a handful of times. The chain links TRBV9 to TRBJ1-5, with D perhaps matching TRBD1 (6 bases). Trimming took 3 bases from V and 2 from J, leaving 12 bases between them. The germline CDR1 and CDR2 sequences are SGDLS and YYNGEE. The CDR3 has 15 amino acids. The CDR3 nucleotides are TGTGCCAGCAGCGGTCAGGGGATGGGCAATCAGCCCCAGCATTTT. Its translation: CASSGQGMGNQPQHF.

This clonotype has at least ten counts. The DNA for the CDR3 is TGTGCCAGCAGCGTAAGCTGGGCCGGGGAGCTGTTTTTT. Translating it yields CASSVSWAGELFF. V and J are TRBV9 and TRBJ2-2; D is unclear. The germline CDR1 and CDR2 sequences are SGDLS and YYNGEE. V shed 1 base and J shed 6 bases, with 7 bases lying between them. The CDR3 is 13 residues long.

This clonotype was picked up many times. This chain connects TRBV9 to TRBJ2-6, with D possibly matching TRBD2 (6 bases). The germline V and J ends were trimmed by 3 bases and 0 bases, with 13 bases remaining between them. The CDR3 runs to 17 residues. Looked up from germline, CDR1 is SGDLS and CDR2 is YYNGEE. The CDR3 nucleotides read TGTGCCAGCAGCGCTCAACTCGGGGGCTCTGGGGCCAACGTCCTGACTTTC. Its protein product is CASSAQLGGSGANVLTF. Looking up the rest from reference TRBV9 and TRBJ2-6 gives the full variable domain: DSGVTQTPKHLITATGQRVTLRCSPRSGDLSVYWYQQSLDQGLQFLIQYYNGEERAKGNILERFSAQQFPDLHSELNLSSLELGDSALYFCASSAQLGGSGANVLTFGAGSRLTVL.

This clonotype was observed at least ten times. This chain uses TRBV9 with TRBJ1-4; 7 bases map to TRBD1. Germline values: CDR1 SGDLS, CDR2 YYNGEE. The CDR3 consists of 18 residues. Unmatched junction bases numbered 18, after V lost 7 bases and J lost 3 bases. The CDR3 sequence: CASGRGTDLANPNEKLFF. CDR3 nucleotides: TGTGCCAGCGGACGAGGGACAGACCTCGCAAACCCTAATGAAAAACTGTTTTTT.

This clonotype was detected many times. V gene TRBV9 combines with J gene TRBJ1-6; D ambiguous. This CDR3 has 16 amino acids. Germline V gives CDR1 SGDLS, CDR2 YYNGEE. V was cut by 3 bases and J by 0 bases, with 10 bases left in between. In DNA form, the CDR3 reads TGTGCCAGCAGCGCCCAAGGCGCCTCCTATAATTCACCCCTCCACTTT. Translated, it gives CASSAQGASYNSPLHF.

This clonotype was counted at least ten times. CDR3 nucleotides: TGTGCCAGCAGCGTAGAAGGACAGCAATCACCCCTCCACTTT. Translating it yields CASSVEGQQSPLHF. This chain links TRBV9 with TRBJ1-6; a weak D match, TRBD1 (6 bases). This CDR3 spans 14 amino acids. CDR1 SGDLS and CDR2 YYNGEE come from the germline V gene. The V gene lost 0 bases and the J gene lost 10 bases, with 11 bases spanning the gap.

This clonotype was found many times. The chain combines TRBV9 with TRBJ2-2; 14 nucleotides agree with TRBD2. J gave up 3 bases and V 2 bases, and 6 bases lay outside the gene matches. The CDR3 has 18 residues. Per the germline V gene, CDR1 is SGDLS and CDR2 is YYNGEE. The CDR3, as DNA: TGTGCCAGCAGCGTTTCCGGGACTAGCGGGGGTTACACCGGGGAGCTGTTTTTT. Its protein is CASSVSGTSGGYTGELFF. Variable domain in full (rest from reference TRBV9 and TRBJ2-2): DSGVTQTPKHLITATGQRVTLRCSPRSGDLSVYWYQQSLDQGLQFLIQYYNGEERAKGNILERFSAQQFPDLHSELNLSSLELGDSALYFCASSVSGTSGGYTGELFFGEGSRLTVL.

This clonotype was seen ten or more times. The chain combines TRBV9 with TRBJ2-6, with D possibly matching TRBD1 (5 bases). The CDR3 covers 16 residues. Trimming took 0 bases from V and 1 from J, leaving 8 bases between them. Per germline, CDR1 SGDLS and CDR2 YYNGEE. The CDR3 loop reads CASSVGDRSGANVLTF. CDR3 DNA sequence: TGTGCCAGCAGCGTAGGTGACAGATCTGGGGCCAACGTCCTGACTTTC.

This clonotype was seen at least ten times. This chain connects TRBV9 to TRBJ1-6; the D is unclear. Germline assignment: CDR1 SGDLS and CDR2 YYNGEE. The V end was cut by 4 bases, the J end by 11 bases, with 16 bases between. The CDR3 spans 14 residues. CDR3 protein: CASSPSDGGTPLHF. The CDR3 nucleotides read TGTGCCAGCAGCCCCTCGGACGGTGGAACACCCCTCCACTTT.

This clonotype was counted many times. The V and J genes are TRBV9 and TRBJ2-6; perhaps TRBD1 as D (6 bases). The CDR3 loop spans 20 amino acids. The germline V gene has CDR1 SGDLS and CDR2 YYNGEE. Deletions cut 4 bases from V and 0 bases from J, with 23 bases between. CDR3 sequence (DNA): TGTGCCAGCAGCCTACCCCGAGACAGGAGCCCCCTCTCTGGGGCCAACGTCCTGACTTTC. The encoded protein is CASSLPRDRSPLSGANVLTF.

This clonotype has at least ten counts. This chain connects TRBV9 to TRBJ2-5, with D tentatively TRBD1 or TRBD2 (6 bases each). Germline assignment: CDR1 SGDLS and CDR2 YYNGEE. The CDR3 spans 13 residues. The V and J ends lost 3 bases and 5 bases respectively, with 11 bases between them. The CDR3 region is CASSGTGRETQYF. The DNA for the CDR3 is TGTGCCAGCAGCGGAACAGGGAGGGAGACCCAGTACTTC.

This clonotype was detected many times. This rearrangement joins TRBV9 to TRBJ2-7; possibly TRBD2 for D (7 bases). The CDR3 runs 13 residues. V lost 0 bases to trimming and J lost 7 bases, with 11 bases between them. Germline V CDR1 and CDR2: SGDLS, YYNGEE. CDR3 protein: CASSVEGGTEQYF. The CDR3, as DNA: TGTGCCAGCAGCGTAGAGGGGGGGACAGAGCAGTACTTC.

This clonotype was recorded at least ten times. V and J are TRBV9 and TRBJ1-2, with TRBD1 as a possible D gene (6 bases). V was pared by 0 bases and J by 3 bases, with 15 bases between. The CDR3 has 16 residues. CDR1 and CDR2 (germline): SGDLS, YYNGEE. The CDR3 spells CASSVGLAGEHYGYTF. The DNA for the CDR3 is TGTGCCAGCAGCGTAGGTCTAGCAGGGGAACACTATGGCTACACCTTC.

This clonotype has at least ten counts. The chain links TRBV9 to TRBJ1-1; D is unresolved. Germline V gene data show CDR1 as SGDLS and CDR2 as YYNGEE. V lost 0 bases and J lost 1, with 10 bases in between. The CDR3 is made up of 15 amino acids. DNA of the CDR3: TGTGCCAGCAGCGTAGGGCAGATGGCGAACACTGAAGCTTTCTTT. This sequence encodes CASSVGQMANTEAFF.

In this sample, this clonotype turned up many times. This chain links TRBV9 with TRBJ1-2; 7 bases match TRBD1. Germline V gene lookup returns CDR1 SGDLS and CDR2 YYNGEE. The CDR3 length is 16 residues. Trimming at V came to 3 bases and at J to 2 bases, leaving 10 bases not matched to a gene. In nucleotides, the CDR3 is TGTGCCAGCAGCGGTAAAGGGGGCAGTTCGAACTATGGCTACACCTTC. It is translated as CASSGKGGSSNYGYTF.

There are many counts of this clonotype. The chain carries TRBV9 and TRBJ2-1, with TRBD2 matching 9 bases. This CDR3 contains 14 residues. The germline gives CDR1 SGDLS, CDR2 YYNGEE. The V gene end was trimmed by 2 bases and the J gene end by 9 bases; junction bases not matched to a gene: 6. CDR3 DNA sequence: TGTGCCAGCAGCGTTTCTAGCGGGAAAGGTGAGCAGTTCTTC. This translates into CASSVSSGKGEQFF.

This clonotype was observed at least ten times. This sequence joins TRBV9 and TRBJ2-4; 7 bases map to TRBD2. From germline, CDR1 is SGDLS and CDR2 YYNGEE. The CDR3 length is 18 residues. Trimming removed 4 bases from V and 0 bases from J; junction bases left unmatched: 13. CDR3 protein: CASSPEGGQTVAKNIQYF. The CDR3 region has the DNA TGTGCCAGCAGCCCGGAGGGAGGGCAGACCGTAGCCAAAAACATTCAGTACTTC.